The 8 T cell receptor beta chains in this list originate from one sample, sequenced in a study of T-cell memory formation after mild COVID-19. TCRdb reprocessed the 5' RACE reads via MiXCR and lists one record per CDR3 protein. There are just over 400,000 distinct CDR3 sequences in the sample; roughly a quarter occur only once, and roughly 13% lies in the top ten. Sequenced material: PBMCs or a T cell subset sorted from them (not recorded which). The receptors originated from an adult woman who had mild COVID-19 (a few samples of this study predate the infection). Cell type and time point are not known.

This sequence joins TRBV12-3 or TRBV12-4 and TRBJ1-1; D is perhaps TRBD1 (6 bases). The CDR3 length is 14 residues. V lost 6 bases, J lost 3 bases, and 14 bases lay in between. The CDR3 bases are TGTGCCAGCAGCCGTTCAGGGGCGGACACTGAAGCTTTCTTT. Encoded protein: CASSRSGADTEAFF.

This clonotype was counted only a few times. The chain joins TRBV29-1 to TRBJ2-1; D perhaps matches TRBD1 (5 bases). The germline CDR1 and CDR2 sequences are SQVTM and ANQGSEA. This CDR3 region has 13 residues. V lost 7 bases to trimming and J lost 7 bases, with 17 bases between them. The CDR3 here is CSGGRQGMNEQFF. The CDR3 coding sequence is TGCAGCGGAGGAAGGCAGGGTATGAATGAGCAGTTCTTC.

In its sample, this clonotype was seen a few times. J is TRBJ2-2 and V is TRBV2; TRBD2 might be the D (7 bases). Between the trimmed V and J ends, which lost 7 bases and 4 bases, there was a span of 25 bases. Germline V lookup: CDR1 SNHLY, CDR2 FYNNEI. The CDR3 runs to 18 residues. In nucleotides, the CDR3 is TGTGCCAGCACCCTCGAAGGGGGTCGGCGGGGGATCACCGGGGAGCTGTTTTTT. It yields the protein CASTLEGGRRGITGELFF. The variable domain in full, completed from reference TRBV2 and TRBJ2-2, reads EPEVTQTPSHQVTQMGQEVILRCVPISNHLYFYWYRQILGQKVEFLVSFYNNEISEKSEIFDDQFSVERPDGSNFTLKIRSTKLEDSAMYFCASTLEGGRRGITGELFFGEGSRLTVL.

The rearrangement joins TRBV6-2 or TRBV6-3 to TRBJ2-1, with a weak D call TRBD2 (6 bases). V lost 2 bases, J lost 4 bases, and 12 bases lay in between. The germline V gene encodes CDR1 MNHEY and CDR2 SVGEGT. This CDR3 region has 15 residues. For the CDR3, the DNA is TGTGCCAGCAGTTACCCGTCCGGGGGATACAATGAGCAGTTCTTC. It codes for CASSYPSGGYNEQFF.

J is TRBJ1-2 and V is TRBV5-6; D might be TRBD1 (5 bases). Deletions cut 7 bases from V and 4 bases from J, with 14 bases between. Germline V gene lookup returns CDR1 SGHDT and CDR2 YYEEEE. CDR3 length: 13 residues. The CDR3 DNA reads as TGTGCCAGCGTCTCACAGGACGGCTATGGCTACACCTTC. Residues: CASVSQDGYGYTF. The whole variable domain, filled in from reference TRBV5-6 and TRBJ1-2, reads DAGVTQSPTHLIKTRGQQVTLRCSPKSGHDTVSWYQQALGQGPQFIFQYYEEEERQRGNFPDRFSGHQFPNYSSELNVNALLLGDSALYLCASVSQDGYGYTFGSGTRLTVV.

CDR3: CASSQEPLAEKLFF. Written as DNA, the CDR3 is TGCGCCAGCAGCCAAGAGCCCTTGGCTGAAAAACTGTTTTTT. The chain is built from TRBV4-3 and TRBJ1-4, with no clear D. Germline V gene lookup returns CDR1 LGHNA and CDR2 YSLEER. This CDR3 region has 14 residues. Trimming shortened V by 0 bases and J by 7 bases, and 9 bases separated the two germline ends.

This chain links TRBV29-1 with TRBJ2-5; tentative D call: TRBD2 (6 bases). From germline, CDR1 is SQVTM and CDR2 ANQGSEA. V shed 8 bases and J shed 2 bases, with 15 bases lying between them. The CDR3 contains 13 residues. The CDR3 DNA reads TGCAGCTTGACTAGACAGCTACAAGAGACCCAGTACTTC. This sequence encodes CSLTRQLQETQYF.

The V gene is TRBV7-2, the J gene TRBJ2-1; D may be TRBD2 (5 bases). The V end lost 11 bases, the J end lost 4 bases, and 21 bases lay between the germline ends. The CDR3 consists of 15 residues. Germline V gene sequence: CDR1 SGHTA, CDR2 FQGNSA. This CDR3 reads CASSFYTSRYNEQFF. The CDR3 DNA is TGTGCCTCAAGCTTTTATACTAGTCGTTACAATGAGCAGTTCTTC.